This TCR beta chain was recovered during a study of T cell responses to AZD1222 COVID-19 vaccine. Study-wide results and caveats: A rise in Spike-specific TCR breadth and depth followed two AZD1222 doses. Vaccine-associated CD4 TCRs ranged over spike, dominating at 160-218 and 743-854. Unmutated variant regions reportedly attract nearly half of all spike-specific TCRs. Baseline antibody screening turned up just six or seven seropositive AZD1222 recipients.

V dropped 5 bases and J dropped 2 bases, with 16 bases sitting between them. In germline, CDR1 is LGHNA, CDR2 YSLEER. This CDR3 comprises 15 residues. This table comes from immunoSEQ multiplex PCR, and its TCRdb copy is limited to in-frame clones, with some not included. The sample includes 100,000 to 150,000 clones, 80% to 90% of them seen just once. With regard to this clone: Antigen unknown.

This sequence was found in an adult in good health. This specimen was peripheral blood, taken on day 0 of AZD1222 vaccination. This sequence joins TRBV4-3 and TRBJ2-7; possible D gene TRBD1, 6 bases. For the CDR3, the DNA is TGCGCCAGCAGCTACCTACGGGACAAAGCCTACGAGCAGTACTTC. This codes for CASSYLRDKAYEQYF.